This T cell receptor beta chain was sequenced for a study of cytomegalovirus exposure and HLA in healthy donors. Study context: There were 90 million to 140 million unique TCR beta sequences, drawn from about 179 million T cells, in an earlier analysis.

With 60 Vbeta and 13 Jbeta primers, the PCR was carried out. The repertoire was sequenced with immunoSEQ multiplex PCR; TCRdb's copy has only in-frame clones and lacks some. Seen here are roughly 220,000 clones, approximately 70% observed once, and the top ten hold around 3%. The CDR3 loop spans 17 amino acids. Trimming stripped 0 bases from V and 0 bases from J, with 15 bases between. Per the germline V gene, CDR1 is SGHRS and CDR2 is YFSETQ. The sequencing input was PBMCs. The source is a man in his forties in good health and CMV-seropositive. The V gene is TRBV5-1, the J gene TRBJ1-2; D might be TRBD1 (6 bases). The CDR3 loop reads CASSLVLGGPANYGYTF. CDR3 sequence (DNA): TGCGCCAGCAGCTTGGTTCTAGGGGGACCTGCTAACTATGGCTACACCTTC.